Listed below are T cell receptor beta chains from one sample, sequenced in a study of cytomegalovirus exposure and HLA in healthy donors. The assay was immunoSEQ multiplex PCR, and TCRdb's table has in-frame clones only and misses some. The sample lists some 98,000 clones; around 80% were seen once. Source material: PBMCs. The source of these receptors is a man aged 40-55 years in good health and CMV-seronegative. Both conserved end residues are part of each CDR3. A D gene is named only where the DNA matches it firmly. Some rows have no size entry. The others give once, few or many, or a class for an expanded clone.

clone_size | j_call | d_call | v_call | cdr3_aa | cdr3_nt
once | TRBJ2-2 | . | TRBV2 | CARSGRAGLTGELFF | TGTGCCAGATCAGGCCGGGCAGGGTTGACCGGGGAGCTGTTTTTT
few | TRBJ1-1 | . | TRBV28 | CASSGVNTEAFF | TGTGCCAGCTCCGGAGTGAACACTGAAGCTTTCTTT
. | TRBJ1-4 | . | TRBV10-2 | CASRKHLANEKLFF | TGCGCCAGCAGAAAACATCTCGCTAATGAAAAACTGTTTTTT
. | TRBJ1-1 | TRBD1 | TRBV4-1 | CASSQGAGGSTEAFF | TGCGCCAGCAGTCAAGGGGCAGGGGGATCCACTGAAGCTTTCTTT
. | TRBJ2-2 | . | TRBV29-1 | CSAGVLGGELFF | TGCAGCGCAGGCGTCTTGGGCGGGGAGCTGTTTTTT
. | TRBJ2-3 | . | TRBV14 | CASSKDRHNAGWDTDTQYF | TGTGCCAGCAGCAAAGATCGGCATAATGCGGGGTGGGACACAGATACGCAGTATTTT
. | TRBJ2-1 | . | TRBV6-5 | CASSVGQPYNEQFF | TGTGCCAGCAGTGTTGGACAGCCCTACAATGAGCAGTTCTTC
. | TRBJ1-2 | . | TRBV6-1 | CASSALGGSYGYTF | TGTGCCAGCAGTGCGCTGGGGGGGAGCTATGGCTACACCTTC
. | TRBJ1-5 | TRBD1 | TRBV6-5 | CASSDRGGSNQPQHF | TGTGCCAGCAGCGACAGGGGGGGAAGCAATCAGCCCCAGCATTTT
. | TRBJ2-7 | TRBD1 | TRBV5-1 | CASSLGDRVHEQYF | TGCGCCAGCAGCTTGGGGGACAGGGTTCACGAGCAGTACTTC
. | TRBJ2-6 | . | TRBV12-2 | CASRLPKGLSGANVLTF | TGTGCAAGTCGCTTACCTAAGGGGCTATCTGGGGCCAACGTCCTGACTTTC
. | TRBJ1-5 | . | TRBV7-2 | CASSPSGDQPQHF | TGTGCCAGCTCCCCTAGCGGGGATCAGCCCCAGCATTTT
. | TRBJ2-7 | TRBD1 | TRBV5-6 | CASSPGTGVREQYF | TGTGCCAGCAGCCCCGGGACAGGGGTTCGCGAGCAGTACTTC
. | TRBJ1-1 | . | TRBV7-9 | CASRQGDGTEAFF | TGTGCCAGCAGACAGGGAGATGGCACTGAAGCTTTCTTT
. | TRBJ1-3 | . | TRBV5-6 | CASSFSVYSGNTIYF | TGTGCCAGCAGCTTTTCAGTTTACTCTGGAAACACCATATATTTT
. | TRBJ2-7 | TRBD1 | TRBV27 | CASSRTGMAYEQYF | TGTGCCAGCAGCAGGACAGGGATGGCCTACGAGCAGTACTTC
. | TRBJ1-4 | TRBD1 | TRBV2 | CASRDRGAIGKLFF | TGTGCCAGCAGGGACAGGGGAGCGATCGGAAAACTGTTTTTT
. | TRBJ1-1 | TRBD1 | TRBV5-1 | CASRTFPGQGNTEAFF | TGCGCCAGCAGAACTTTTCCGGGACAGGGGAACACTGAAGCTTTCTTT
few | TRBJ2-7 | TRBD1 | TRBV7-2 | CASSLRDRGPSYEQYF | TGTGCCAGCAGCTTAAGGGACAGGGGACCCTCCTACGAGCAGTACTTC
. | TRBJ2-2 | . | TRBV6-6 | CASSYALDTGELFF | TGTGCCAGCAGTTACGCTCTAGACACCGGGGAGCTGTTTTTT
. | TRBJ1-4 | TRBD1 | TRBV27 | CASSSRDRGNEKLFF | TGTGCCAGCAGTTCCCGGGACAGGGGTAATGAAAAACTGTTTTTT
. | TRBJ1-2 | TRBD1 | TRBV9 | CASSWGQGNYGYTF | TGTGCCAGCAGCTGGGGACAGGGGAACTATGGCTACACCTTC
. | TRBJ1-2 | . | TRBV7-2 | CASSSGVRGGGGYTF | TGTGCCAGCAGCTCAGGGGTTCGGGGTGGCGGTGGCTACACCTTC
. | TRBJ2-7 | . | TRBV5-4 | CASSFLNEQYF | TGTGCCAGCAGCTTCTTAAACGAGCAGTACTTC
. | TRBJ2-5 | TRBD2 | TRBV5-7 | CASSTAQRGGGFQETQYF | TGTGCCAGCAGCACAGCTCAGCGGGGGGGTGGGTTTCAAGAGACCCAGTACTTC
. | TRBJ1-4 | . | TRBV27 | CASSLTGSTNEKLFF | TGTGCCAGCAGTTTAACGGGGTCAACTAATGAAAAACTGTTTTTT
once | TRBJ2-1 | TRBD2 | TRBV9 | CASSVARTSRDEQFF | TGTGCCAGCAGCGTAGCTAGGACTAGCCGGGATGAGCAGTTCTTC
. | TRBJ2-7 | TRBD2 | TRBV6-5 | CASSLPGGSSYEQYF | TGTGCCAGCAGTTTACCGGGGGGGAGCTCCTACGAGCAGTACTTC
once | TRBJ1-6 | . | TRBV15 | CATSKTTTGDSPLHF | TGTGCCACCAGCAAAACAACAACGGGAGATTCACCCCTCCACTTT
once | TRBJ2-2 | . | TRBV29-1 | CSVGGTGELFF | TGCAGCGTTGGAGGCACCGGGGAGCTGTTTTTT
. | TRBJ2-7 | TRBD2 | TRBV11-2 | CASSLSAGGLQYF | TGTGCCAGCAGCTTATCAGCGGGGGGGCTGCAGTACTTC
. | TRBJ2-5 | TRBD1 | TRBV6-5 | CASSYSIQGRETQYF | TGTGCCAGCAGTTACTCGATACAGGGGCGAGAGACCCAGTACTTC
. | TRBJ2-5 | . | TRBV10-3 | CAISESGEVGETQYF | TGTGCCATCAGTGAGTCTGGCGAGGTGGGAGAGACCCAGTACTTC
. | TRBJ1-2 | . | TRBV27 | CASSLRQGLGYTF | TGTGCCAGCAGTTTGCGGCAGGGTCTTGGCTACACCTTC
once | TRBJ1-4 | TRBD1 | TRBV5-1 | CASSHKGQDEKLFF | TGCGCCAGCAGCCATAAGGGACAGGATGAAAAACTGTTTTTT
. | TRBJ2-5 | . | TRBV19 | CASRAGFGETQYF | TGTGCCAGTAGGGCAGGGTTTGGAGAGACCCAGTACTTC
. | TRBJ1-3 | . | TRBV30 | CAWSHHSGNTIYF | TGTGCCTGGAGCCATCACTCTGGAAACACCATATATTTT
. | TRBJ2-6 | . | TRBV4-3 | CASSRGHSGANVLTF | TGCGCCAGCAGCCGGGGACACTCTGGGGCCAACGTCCTGACTTTC
. | TRBJ1-6 | . | TRBV5-1 | CASSPGTSLGNSPLHF | TGCGCCAGCAGCCCCGGGACATCCCTAGGCAATTCACCCCTCCACTTT
. | TRBJ2-7 | TRBD1 | TRBV2 | CASRVGTENYEQYF | TGTGCCAGCAGGGTTGGGACAGAAAACTACGAGCAGTACTTC